Sequencing of this TCR beta chain was carried out in a study of OX40 agonist ivuxolimab in advanced cancers. For the study at large: Among those enrolled, mean age was approximately 60 years (range about 23 to 90) and over 70% were male.

Profiled with immunoSEQ multiplex PCR; TCRdb holds only in-frame clones, not every one. The table lists some 100,000 clones, over 75% of them singletons, with over 1.5% in the top ten. This sequence was found in an adult with an advanced solid tumor such as melanoma, head and neck, liver or kidney cancer. The source material was CD4+ or CD8+ T cells sorted from blood, sampled in a trial of the OX40 agonist ivuxolimab.

The CDR3 DNA reads as TGTGCCAGCAGCCGGCCCCCCGCCCAGTACTTC. Translated, it gives CASSRPPAQYF. J is TRBJ2-5 and V is TRBV6-6; no firm D call. V lost 6 bases and J 9 bases, leaving 11 bases between the germline ends. The CDR3 is made up of 11 amino acids. The germline V gene encodes CDR1 MNHNY and CDR2 SVGAGI (reference sequence).